The rows below give T cell receptor beta chains drawn from one sample of a study of blood T cells in healthy people across ages. TCRdb analysed the 5' RACE reads with MiXCR anew, one entry per CDR3 protein. Here the sample spans approximately 600,000 distinct CDR3 sequences, under 65% being singletons. Material: blood. Receptor source: a man in his sixties in good health. Both conserved end residues are part of each CDR3. The D gene is left open where the match is weak. A clone size is listed for some rows: how often the clone was seen (once, few, many), or a class if it is expanded.

V	J	size	D	CDR3	DNA
TRBV11-3	TRBJ2-2	.	.	CASSRGTETGELFF	TGTGCCAGCAGCCGCGGGACAGAGACCGGGGAGCTGTTTTTT
TRBV7-2	TRBJ2-5	.	TRBD2	CASSGRTSGLQETQYF	TGTGCCAGCAGCGGCCGGACTAGCGGGCTCCAAGAGACCCAGTACTTC
TRBV20-1	TRBJ2-1	few	.	CSARDLSGRYEQFF	TGCAGTGCTAGAGATCTTTCGGGAAGATATGAGCAGTTCTTC
TRBV9	TRBJ2-5	.	TRBD2	CASSVGAAGDLQETQYF	TGTGCCAGCAGCGTAGGGGCAGCGGGGGATCTACAAGAGACCCAGTACTTC
TRBV7-2	TRBJ2-1	.	TRBD1	CASSYGQGHVNEQFF	TGTGCCAGCAGCTACGGACAGGGGCACGTCAATGAGCAGTTCTTC
TRBV7-2	TRBJ2-1	.	.	CASSLRRSGNNEQFF	TGTGCCAGCAGCTTACGGAGATCGGGGAACAATGAGCAGTTCTTC
TRBV29-1	TRBJ2-1	few	TRBD2	CSVERRGGLNEQFF	TGCAGCGTTGAAAGGCGGGGGGGCCTCAATGAGCAGTTCTTC
TRBV20-1	TRBJ2-1	.	TRBD2	CSAREAKLAGRHNEQFF	TGCAGTGCTAGAGAAGCGAAGCTAGCGGGGCGTCACAATGAGCAGTTCTTC
TRBV4-2	TRBJ2-5	.	.	CASSQDVEGTQYF	TGTGCCAGCAGCCAAGACGTTGAGGGGACCCAGTACTTC
TRBV20-1	TRBJ2-7	.	TRBD2	CSASVPRGEHYEQYF	TGCAGTGCTAGCGTCCCCCGGGGGGAACACTACGAGCAGTACTTC
TRBV6-5	TRBJ1-2	.	TRBD1	CASSYSITGQGQDGYTF	TGTGCCAGCAGTTACTCGATAACAGGACAGGGCCAAGATGGCTACACCTTC
TRBV5-1	TRBJ1-1	once	.	CASTAGATNTEAFF	TGCGCCAGCACCGCAGGGGCCACGAACACTGAAGCTTTCTTT
TRBV28	TRBJ2-5	.	TRBD2	CASNRGGAREETQYF	TGTGCCAGCAACCGGGGGGGGGCTCGAGAAGAGACCCAGTACTTC
TRBV20-1	TRBJ2-3	.	TRBD1	CSAKGQGAYTDTQYF	TGCAGTGCTAAAGGACAGGGGGCGTACACAGATACGCAGTATTTT
TRBV20-1	TRBJ2-3	.	TRBD1	CSAIARGLTDTQYF	TGCAGTGCCATAGCAAGGGGGCTGACAGATACGCAGTATTTT
TRBV7-9	TRBJ2-7	.	TRBD1	CASTSSGTAGYEQYF	TGTGCCAGCACCTCCTCCGGGACAGCCGGCTACGAGCAGTACTTC
TRBV13	TRBJ2-5	once	TRBD2	CASSLNTGPGGTQYF	TGTGCCAGCAGCCTAAACACGGGCCCGGGGGGGACCCAGTACTTC
TRBV15	TRBJ1-1	.	TRBD1	CATSRAGTGASEAFF	TGTGCCACCAGCAGAGCCGGGACAGGGGCGTCTGAAGCTTTCTTT
TRBV7-2	TRBJ2-7	.	TRBD2	CASSLAGGGYSYEQYF	TGTGCCAGCAGCTTAGCGGGCGGGGGGTATAGCTACGAGCAGTACTTC
TRBV7-2	TRBJ1-6	.	TRBD1	CASSLTGVDSPLHF	TGTGCCAGCAGCTTAACAGGGGTGGATTCACCCCTCCACTTT
TRBV11-2	TRBJ2-4	.	TRBD2	CASSLVGTSGGAQNIQYF	TGTGCCAGCAGCTTAGTTGGGACTAGCGGGGGAGCTCAAAACATTCAGTACTTC
TRBV7-8	TRBJ1-1	.	TRBD1	CASSLKGQGMNTEAFF	TGTGCCAGCAGCTTAAAAGGACAGGGAATGAACACTGAAGCTTTCTTT
TRBV27	TRBJ2-7	.	.	CASSKHGPYEQYF	TGTGCCAGCAGCAAGCACGGACCCTACGAGCAGTACTTC
TRBV5-1	TRBJ2-6	.	.	CASSLSRDGSSGANVLTF	TGCGCCAGCAGCTTGTCAAGGGACGGTAGCTCTGGGGCCAACGTCCTGACTTTC
TRBV12-3/TRBV12-4	TRBJ2-3	once	.	CASRGLGDTQYF	TGTGCCAGCAGGGGGCTCGGAGATACGCAGTATTTT
TRBV20-1	TRBJ1-4	.	.	CSARDTLLRDSNEKLFF	TGCAGTGCTAGAGATACCCTACTTCGGGACTCCAATGAAAAACTGTTTTTT
TRBV24-1	TRBJ2-7	.	TRBD1	CATSEPDRAYEQYF	TGTGCCACCAGTGAACCCGACAGGGCCTACGAGCAGTACTTC
TRBV27	TRBJ2-1	.	.	CASSPNPGHSYNEQFF	TGTGCCAGCAGTCCCAATCCGGGGCATTCCTACAATGAGCAGTTCTTC
TRBV12-3/TRBV12-4	TRBJ2-5	.	.	CASSFQVGETQYF	TGTGCCAGCAGTTTCCAGGTCGGAGAGACCCAGTACTTC
TRBV9	TRBJ2-5	.	TRBD1	CASSPEQGARETQYF	TGTGCCAGCAGCCCAGAACAGGGGGCTCGAGAGACCCAGTACTTC
TRBV5-1	TRBJ1-2	few	TRBD1	CASSPDVSGGGYTF	TGCGCCAGCAGCCCGGACGTTTCAGGGGGTGGCTACACCTTC
TRBV10-3	TRBJ2-3	few	TRBD2	CAVKPTSAGGDTQYF	TGTGCCGTCAAGCCTACTAGCGCCGGTGGGGATACGCAGTATTTT
TRBV12-3/TRBV12-4	TRBJ1-2	.	.	CASSGLGHGYTF	TGTGCCAGCTCAGGACTCGGCCATGGCTACACCTTC
TRBV28	TRBJ2-7	.	.	CASSSIDSSSYEQYF	TGTGCCAGCAGCTCCATCGACAGTAGCTCCTACGAGCAGTACTTC
TRBV12-3/TRBV12-4	TRBJ1-1	few	TRBD1	CASSHRGRNTEAFF	TGTGCCAGCAGCCACAGGGGGCGAAACACTGAAGCTTTCTTT
TRBV12-3/TRBV12-4	TRBJ2-5	.	TRBD2	CASTSGLAARETQYF	TGTGCCAGCACCTCCGGACTAGCGGCCAGGGAGACCCAGTACTTC
TRBV10-3	TRBJ2-7	many	.	CAIRAGTSSYEQYF	TGTGCCATCAGGGCGGGAACCAGCTCCTACGAGCAGTACTTC
TRBV12-3/TRBV12-4	TRBJ1-6	.	.	CASSLMGESPLHF	TGTGCCAGCAGTTTGATGGGGGAATCACCCCTCCACTTT
TRBV7-2	TRBJ1-2	.	.	CASSLGLVDGYTF	TGTGCCAGCAGCTTAGGACTTGTAGATGGCTACACCTTC
TRBV4-2	TRBJ2-5	.	TRBD2	CASSHPGLDGETQYF	TGTGCCAGCAGCCACCCGGGACTAGATGGGGAGACCCAGTACTTC
TRBV2	TRBJ2-1	.	TRBD2	CASSSRLAGEEQFF	TGTGCCAGCAGTTCCCGGCTAGCGGGGGAAGAGCAGTTCTTC
TRBV29-1	TRBJ2-3	.	TRBD2	CSVEGLAGAPRGTDTQYF	TGCAGCGTTGAAGGACTAGCGGGGGCCCCGAGGGGCACAGATACGCAGTATTTT
TRBV28	TRBJ2-5	.	TRBD1	CASSSRAGGGETQYF	TGTGCCAGCAGTTCGCGCGCAGGGGGTGGAGAGACCCAGTACTTC
TRBV29-1	TRBJ2-7	.	TRBD2	CSVRSGGNSYEQYF	TGCAGCGTACGAAGCGGGGGGAATTCCTACGAGCAGTACTTC
TRBV11-1	TRBJ2-6	.	TRBD1	CASSPRQGVGSGANVLTF	TGTGCCAGCAGCCCAAGACAGGGGGTCGGCTCTGGGGCCAACGTCCTGACTTTC
TRBV5-1	TRBJ2-6	few	.	CASSLIPGATGANVLTF	TGCGCCAGCAGCTTGATACCGGGGGCGACTGGGGCCAACGTCCTGACTTTC
TRBV20-1	TRBJ2-7	few	TRBD1	CSARNRDRVYEQYF	TGCAGTGCTAGAAACCGGGACAGGGTCTACGAGCAGTACTTC
TRBV20-1	TRBJ2-7	.	.	CSAVRGSYEQYF	TGCAGTGCTGTAAGGGGGTCCTACGAGCAGTACTTC
TRBV3-1	TRBJ2-7	.	TRBD2	CASSPTSGISYEQYF	TGTGCCAGCAGCCCGACTAGCGGCATATCCTACGAGCAGTACTTC
TRBV3-1	TRBJ2-5	many	TRBD1	CASSQDFTGQKTQYF	TGTGCCAGCAGCCAAGATTTCACGGGACAGAAGACCCAGTACTTC
TRBV5-8	TRBJ2-5	.	.	CASSSIAAQETQYF	TGTGCCAGCAGCTCCATAGCGGCCCAAGAGACCCAGTACTTC
TRBV24-1	TRBJ2-5	.	.	CATSDPWAETQYF	TGTGCCACCAGTGACCCTTGGGCGGAGACCCAGTACTTC
TRBV12-3/TRBV12-4	TRBJ2-4	many	.	CASSLLSLAKNIQYF	TGTGCCAGCAGTTTACTCAGTCTAGCCAAAAACATTCAGTACTTC
TRBV20-1	TRBJ2-5	once	TRBD2	CSAYRGRGRETQYF	TGCAGTGCTTACCGGGGGAGGGGACGAGAGACCCAGTACTTC
TRBV7-2	TRBJ2-5	few	TRBD1	CASSLDRGWETQYF	TGTGCCAGCAGCTTGGACAGGGGGTGGGAGACCCAGTACTTC
TRBV12-3/TRBV12-4	TRBJ2-5	.	.	CASSLSRGETQSF	TGTGCCAGCAGTTTATCTAGAGGGGAGACCCAGTCCTTC